These 4 T cell receptor beta chains came from one sample sequenced in a study of blood T cell repertoires in COVID-19. TCRdb's copy holds only in-frame clones and misses some; the assay was immunoSEQ multiplex PCR. The sample carries roughly 90,000 clones, around four fifths recorded once. The material sequenced was peripheral blood. The receptors were gathered from a human donor in a cohort sampled during active COVID-19.

The chain combines TRBV5-1 with TRBJ2-5; 7 bases align to TRBD2. CDR1 and CDR2 from the germline V gene are SGHRS and YFSETQ. This CDR3 spans 13 amino acids. V was pared by 7 bases and J by 5 bases, with 8 bases of the junction left unmatched. The CDR3 DNA follows: TGCGCCAGCCATCGGGGGGACGGGGAGACCCAGTACTTC. Amino acid sequence: CASHRGDGETQYF. Full variable domain (outside the CDR3, taken from reference TRBV5-1 and TRBJ2-5): KAGVTQTPRYLIKTRGQQVTLSCSPISGHRSVSWYQQTPGQGLQFLFEYFSETQRNKGNFPGRFSGRQFSNSRSEMNVSTLELGDSALYLCASHRGDGETQYFGPGTRLLVL.

The chain combines TRBV5-4 with TRBJ2-3; 12 bases fit TRBD2. This CDR3 is built from 15 residues. J was trimmed by 4 bases and V by 4 bases; bases with no gene match: 4. Germline-derived CDR1 and CDR2 are SGHNT and YYREEE (reference sequence). In DNA, the CDR3 is TGTGCCAGCAGCCCCGGGACTAGCGGGCCAGATACGCAGTATTTT. Translating it yields CASSPGTSGPDTQYF.

This sequence joins TRBV19 and TRBJ1-5, with 7 nucleotides matching TRBD1. This CDR3 region has 15 residues. The V gene's germline CDR1 is LNHDA and CDR2 SQIVND (reference sequence). V gave up 5 bases and J gave up 4 bases; unmatched junction bases: 8. The CDR3 DNA reads as TGTGCCAGTAGTCCCGGGGGACAGTATAATCAGCCCCAGCATTTT. It yields the protein CASSPGGQYNQPQHF.

This chain links TRBV3-1 (or the pseudogene TRBV3-2) with TRBJ2-2, with a possible D match to TRBD1 (7 bases). CDR3 length: 17 amino acids. With 6 bases removed from V and 6 bases from J, the gap between germline ends came to 23 bases. The germline CDR1 and CDR2 sequences are LGHDT and YNNKEL (reference sequence). The CDR3 nucleotides are TGTGCCAGCAGGCGCGGGACAGTTCCGATGGCGTCCGGGGAGCTGTTTTTT. It is translated as CASRRGTVPMASGELFF.